This TCR beta chain is from a study of blood T cell repertoires in COVID-19 (dated by TCRdb to 2018 to 2020). Context from the whole study: The collaborator samples originated in the United States, Italy and Spain and spanned the acute and convalescent phases of COVID-19. Samples came from the ongoing ImmuneRACE study (first 160 participants) plus 1,254 subjects from 6 global collaborators. HLA class I and class II types, where available, came from metadata supplied by the sample provider rather than from assay-based typing. Nearly every sample came with metadata listing a de-identified subject ID, COVID-19 status, age in years and sex. The dataset comprised deeply sampled blood TCRbeta repertoires from subjects exposed to, actively infected with, or recovered from COVID-19. The repertoires were made available in a free public database intended to serve as a resource for research on the immune response to SARS-CoV-2. The prospective study material was composed of cDNA or gDNA derived from T cells, B-cell-depleted T cells, or PBMCs.

The immunoSEQ Assay, a bias-controlled multiplex PCR, was used to amplify TCRbeta CDR3 regions from genomic DNA. For the original study's pipeline: Nucleated cell counts per sample were estimated from amplification of reference gene primers within the assay. To quantify the absolute abundance of each unique TCRbeta CDR3 rearrangement, sequence reads were collapsed and filtered. For each sample, productive Simpson clonality was calculated as the square root of Simpson's diversity index across productive rearrangements. The table comes from immuneACCESS by way of TCRdb, which keeps in-frame sequences with V and J called. Part of the clones is missing from these tables; in studies checked, under half for an unresolved V gene and the rest for unknown reasons. V and J calls and clone size are as listed in that table; D and trimming were resolved from the DNA. The sample data list under 120,000 clones, and approximately 92% of these were observed just once. About 32% of the sample comes from the top ten.

As regards this clone: The antigen it recognizes is unknown. Base qualities are not provided; no much larger clone lies one nucleotide away.

The CDR3 spans 16 residues, from the cysteine through the phenylalanine. The entry retains the CDR3 DNA only, 48 bases that are in frame from base 1. V is clipped by 1 base and J by 0 bases, and the sequence between their germline boundaries is 11 bases long. CDR1 and CDR2 were assigned from the germline V gene as ENHRY and SYGVKD. Collaborating institutions collected whole blood in K2EDTA tubes following their own protocols. For TCRbeta analysis, collaborator samples were shipped as frozen whole blood, as isolated PBMCs, or as DNA extracted from either sample type. Here is what the overall study found, with its caveats: Clinical and demographic metadata were provided uncurated, with the amount varying by source and participant.

The sequence derives from a woman aged 80 or older with acute or convalescent COVID-19. The rearrangement joined TRBV10-3 to TRBJ2-3; a tentative D call is TRBD1 (5 bases match). Sequenced: peripheral blood. In nucleotide form, the sequence is TGTGCCATCAGTGAGTTAACCAGGGCTAGCACAGATACGCAGTATTTT. Its translation reads: CAISELTRASTDTQYF.